This T cell receptor beta chain was sequenced for a study of cytomegalovirus exposure and HLA in healthy donors. General observations from the study: A list of about 180 TCR beta chains associated with cytomegalovirus was given. A later analysis, which compared TCR beta chains of equal frequency, found the HLA-associated ones more clonally expanded. Later analysis identified several of the most significant clusters that appeared linked to common viral pathogens.

Details on this clone: The antigen is unknown.

Amplification used 60 Vbeta primers and 13 Jbeta primers. Under the authors' procedure: As a later analysis found, there were about 80 million unique TCR beta chains, of which 8.5 million to 13 million were shared. TCRdb's copy holds only in-frame clones and misses some; the assay was immunoSEQ multiplex PCR. That table is the source of V, J and clone size, and D and trimming were worked out from the DNA. The sample table includes 50,000 or so clones. Germline values: CDR1 ENHRY, CDR2 SYGVKD. The CDR3 runs to 14 residues. With 8 bases clipped from V and 4 bases from J, the junction kept 10 bases outside the gene matches.

The sample taken for sequencing was PBMCs. The receptor was derived from a woman in her late teens or twenties in good health and CMV-seronegative. This sequence joins TRBV10-3 and TRBJ2-7, with 8 bases aligning to TRBD1. Here the CDR3 DNA reads TGTGCCATCGGGGGCCAGGGGGCCCATTACGAGCAGTACTTC. Protein: CAIGGQGAHYEQYF.